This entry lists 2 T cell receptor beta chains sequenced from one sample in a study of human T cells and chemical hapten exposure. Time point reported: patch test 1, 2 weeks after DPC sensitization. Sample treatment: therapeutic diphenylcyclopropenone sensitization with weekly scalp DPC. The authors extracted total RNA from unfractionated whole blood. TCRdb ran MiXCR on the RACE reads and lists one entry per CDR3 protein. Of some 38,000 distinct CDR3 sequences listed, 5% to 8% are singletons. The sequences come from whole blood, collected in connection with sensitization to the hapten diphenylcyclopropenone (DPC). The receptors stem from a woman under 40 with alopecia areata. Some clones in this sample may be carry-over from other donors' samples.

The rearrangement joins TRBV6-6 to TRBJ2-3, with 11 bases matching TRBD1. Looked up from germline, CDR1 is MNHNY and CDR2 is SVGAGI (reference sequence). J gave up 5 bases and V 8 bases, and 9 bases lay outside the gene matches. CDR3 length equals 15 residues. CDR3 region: CASRPGQGGGDTQYF. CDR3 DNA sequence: TGTGCCAGCCGACCGGGACAGGGGGGAGGAGATACGCAGTATTTT.

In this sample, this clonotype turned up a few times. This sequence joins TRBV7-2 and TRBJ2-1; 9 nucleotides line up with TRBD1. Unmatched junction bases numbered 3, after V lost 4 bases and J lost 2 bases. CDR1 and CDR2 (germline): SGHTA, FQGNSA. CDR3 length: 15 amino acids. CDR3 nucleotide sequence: TGTGCCAGCAGCTCAGACAGGGGGACCTACAATGAGCAGTTCTTC. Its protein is CASSSDRGTYNEQFF.